Below, 32 T cell receptor beta chains from the same sample are listed, as sequenced in a study of breast tumors, draining lymph nodes, adjacent tissues. Samples came from axillary lymph nodes draining the breast cancer. TCRdb recomputed calls from the multiplex PCR reads with MiXCR, one row per CDR3 protein. Among fewer than 300,000 distinct CDR3 sequences listed, approximately 30% were seen once. The sequenced material came from axillary lymph node tissue. The receptor set was obtained from a female donor with breast cancer. Some clones in this sample may be carry-over from other donors' samples.

The chain recombines TRBV11-1 with TRBJ2-5; D is tentatively TRBD1 or TRBD2 (5 bases each). The ends were cut back, 4 bases at V and 5 bases at J, with 17 bases in the middle. Looked up from germline, CDR1 is SGHAT and CDR2 is FQDESV (reference sequence). The CDR3 runs to 15 residues. The CDR3 nucleotides read TGTGCCAGCAGCTCCTCCTTCGGGGCCCTGGAGACCCAGTACTTC. It codes for CASSSSFGALETQYF.

J is TRBJ2-3 and V is TRBV15; D may be TRBD1 or TRBD2 (6 bases each). There are 16 residues in the CDR3. Germline CDR1 and CDR2: LNHNV and YYDKDF (reference sequence). Trimming removed 0 bases from V and 2 bases from J, with 12 bases in between. CDR3 in DNA: TGTGCCACCAGCAGAGATCAAGGGGGGTCCACAGATACGCAGTATTTT. It is translated as CATSRDQGGSTDTQYF.

Ten or more counts support this clonotype. The CDR3: CASSFLGGGRVADTQYF. The DNA of the CDR3 is TGTGCCAGCAGTTTTCTGGGGGGCGGGAGGGTAGCAGATACGCAGTATTTT. The chain recombines TRBV12-3 or TRBV12-4 with TRBJ2-3; 9 nucleotides agree with TRBD2. This CDR3 has 17 residues. Trimming cost V 3 bases and J 4 bases; bases outside gene matches: 11.

This clonotype has ten or more counts. The rearrangement links TRBV20-1 to TRBJ2-1, with 9 bases identical to TRBD2. CDR1 is DFQATT, CDR2 SNEGSKA, per germline (reference sequence). CDR3 size: 17 residues. After removal of 3 bases from V and 0 bases from J, the junction contained 9 bases not matched to a gene. Here the CDR3 DNA reads TGCAGTGCTAGTGGAACCGGGACTAGCCCCTCCTACAATGAGCAGTTCTTC. This sequence encodes CSASGTGTSPSYNEQFF.

This clonotype was counted between two and nine times. This may stem from a read error, because a much larger clone lies one nucleotide away. The chain uses TRBV11-2 and TRBJ2-1; D gene unclear. The CDR3 has 15 residues. Per germline, CDR1 SGHAT and CDR2 FQNNGV. CDR3 loop: CASSLASIAYDEQFF. The CDR3 nucleotides read TGTGCCAGCAGCTTAGCTAGTATCGCCTACGATGAGCAGTTCTTC.

In the case of this clonotype: At one end the junction does not follow the germline gene, possibly because of a read error. This chain uses TRBV20-1 with TRBJ2-1, with D hard to call. From germline, CDR1 is DFQATT and CDR2 SNEGSKA (reference sequence). The CDR3 extends over 13 amino acids. This CDR3 reads CSAELYGYNGQFF. CDR3 coding DNA: TGCAGTGCTGAATTATACGGCTACAATGGGCAGTTCTTC.

Remarks on this clonotype: Since a much larger clone is just one base distant, this may be a read error. The chain combines TRBV6-5 with TRBJ2-7; D is unresolved. CDR1 MNHEY and CDR2 SVGAGI come from the germline V gene. The CDR3 has 11 residues. The CDR3 region is CAGSHSGEQYF. CDR3 DNA: TGTGCCGGCAGTCACTCGGGCGAGCAGTACTTC.

The chain employs TRBV29-1 and TRBJ2-3; 10 bases agree with TRBD2. The CDR3 totals 11 residues. V was clipped by 5 bases and J by 14 bases; unmatched bases: 7. Per germline, CDR1 SQVTM and CDR2 ANQGSEA. DNA of the CDR3: TGCAGCGTTTCTCCAGCGGGAGGGGGGTATTTT. Its protein is CSVSPAGGGYF.

The J gene is TRBJ1-1, the V gene TRBV6-2 or TRBV6-3; D gene unclear. Germline V gene data show CDR1 as MNHEY and CDR2 as SVGEGT. V lost 0 bases and J 1 base, leaving 6 bases between the germline ends. The CDR3 totals 14 residues. In DNA, the CDR3 is TGTGCCAGCAGTTACTCACACAGGAACACTGAAGCTTTCTTT. It specifies CASSYSHRNTEAFF.

This clonotype has a count of ten or more. The chain joins TRBV6-6 to TRBJ1-2; D is unclear. Trimming removed 6 bases at V and 4 bases at J, with 12 bases between. CDR1 and CDR2 (germline): MNHNY, SVGAGI (reference sequence). The length of the CDR3 is 13 residues. CDR3 DNA sequence: TGTGCCAGCAGCCTTCGGACGGGCTATGGCTACACCTTC. Its translation: CASSLRTGYGYTF.

This clonotype has a handful of counts. Since a much larger clone is just one base distant, this may be a read error. The rearrangement links TRBV5-4 to TRBJ2-2, with D uncertain. Germline values: CDR1 SGHNT, CDR2 YYREEE (reference sequence). The CDR3 contains 14 residues. The V end was cut by 3 bases, the J end by 4 bases, with 10 bases between. CDR3 amino acids: CASSYQESTGELFF. The CDR3 region has the DNA TGTGCCAGCAGCTATCAGGAGTCCACCGGGGAGCTGTTTTTT.

This clonotype was detected ten times or more. This may be a read error, as it is one base from a much larger clone. A read error is likely, as this CDR3 ends without the conserved phenylalanine or tryptophan. This sequence joins TRBV9 and TRBJ2-1; D call uncertain. Germline V gene sequence: CDR1 SGDLS, CDR2 YYNGEE. The CDR3 is 13 amino acids. V lost 2 bases and J 5 bases, leaving 8 bases between the germline ends. The CDR3: CASSVDLHNEQFS. Here the CDR3 DNA reads TGTGCCAGCAGCGTGGATCTCCACAATGAGCAGTTCTCC.

This chain joins TRBV11-2 and TRBJ1-1, with D possibly being TRBD1 (5 bases). This CDR3 spans 16 amino acids. V lost 3 bases to trimming and J lost 0 bases, with 14 bases between them. Germline CDR1 SGHAT, CDR2 FQNNGV. CDR3 DNA: TGTGCCAGCAGCTTTTTGGGGGGATCGATGAACACTGAAGCTTTCTTT. Protein: CASSFLGGSMNTEAFF.

This clonotype was recorded many times. The rearrangement links TRBV11-1 to TRBJ2-7; 8 nucleotides match TRBD2. CDR3 size: 15 residues. V shed 5 bases and J 5 bases; nucleotides not matched to a gene: 11. From germline, CDR1 is SGHAT and CDR2 FQDESV (reference sequence). The CDR3 sequence is CASSGLSGGPHEQYF. Written as DNA, the CDR3 is TGTGCCAGCAGCGGCCTTTCGGGAGGGCCCCACGAGCAGTACTTC.

V is TRBV12-3 or TRBV12-4 and J is TRBJ1-6, with 8 bases lining up with TRBD1. CDR3 length equals 17 residues. With V trimmed by 6 bases and J by 9 bases, 16 bases remained unmatched. The CDR3 nucleotides read TGTGCCAGCAGCCGATGGACAGGGAACGGAGGAATTTCACCCCTCCACTTT. Translation: CASSRWTGNGGISPLHF.

This clonotype occurred many times. The chain links TRBV10-2 to TRBJ2-7; D is unclear. The CDR3 has 11 amino acids. V gave up 0 bases and J gave up 5 bases, with 2 bases separating them. Germline loops: CDR1 WSHSY, CDR2 SAAADI. The DNA for the CDR3 is TGCGCCAGCAGTGAGTCAGACGAGCAGTACTTC. This encodes CASSESDEQYF.

Ten or more counts support this clonotype. A junction boundary mismatches the germline segment, possibly from a read error. The J gene is TRBJ1-3, the V gene TRBV7-9; no reliable D call. The CDR3 runs to 17 residues. Germline V lookup: CDR1 SEHNR, CDR2 FQNEAQ (reference sequence). The CDR3 is CASSLAPRRREGNPIYF. The CDR3 DNA is TGTGCCAGCAGCTTAGCACCCCGGAGACGAGAAGGAAACCCCATATATTTT.

The gene calls are TRBV5-4 and TRBJ2-1; 8 bases are shared with TRBD1. The germline gives CDR1 SGHNT, CDR2 YYREEE (reference sequence). This CDR3 contains 15 residues. Trimming cost V 0 bases and J 7 bases; bases outside gene matches: 6. The CDR3 DNA sequence: TGTGCCAGCAGCTTGGACGGGACAGGAGTTAATGAGCAGTTCTTC. Amino acids: CASSLDGTGVNEQFF.

This clonotype was seen ten or more times. V is TRBV20-1 and J is TRBJ1-2, with TRBD1 matching 10 bases. The CDR3 runs 14 residues. Germline CDR1 and CDR2: DFQATT and SNEGSKA (reference sequence). Trimming cost V 6 bases and J 4 bases; bases outside gene matches: 8. The CDR3 region is CSASTGGIGYGYTF. CDR3 sequence (DNA): TGCAGTGCGTCGACAGGGGGCATTGGCTATGGCTACACCTTC.

This clonotype was detected many times. The V gene is TRBV24-1, the J gene TRBJ2-2, with TRBD1 identical over 12 bases. J gave up 3 bases and V 9 bases, and 10 bases lay outside the gene matches. The CDR3 covers 17 residues. Germline loops: CDR1 KGHDR, CDR2 SFDVKD. The CDR3 sequence: CATYRDRGLADTGELFF. The CDR3 DNA reads as TGTGCCACCTACCGGGACAGGGGGCTCGCGGACACCGGGGAGCTGTTTTTT.

Many counts were recorded for this clonotype. V usage is TRBV4-2 and J usage is TRBJ2-7; D gene unclear. Germline V gene data show CDR1 as LGHNA and CDR2 as YNFKEQ. This CDR3 contains 16 residues. Trimming took 0 bases from V and 2 from J, leaving 14 bases between them. The CDR3 region is CASSQERLSLPYEQYF. The CDR3 region has the DNA TGTGCCAGCAGCCAAGAACGTCTCTCGCTTCCCTACGAGCAGTACTTC.

This clonotype was counted many times. V and J are TRBV12-3 or TRBV12-4 and TRBJ2-7; TRBD2 aligns across 14 bases. CDR3 size: 18 residues. V shed 4 bases and J 0 bases; nucleotides not matched to a gene: 8. The CDR3 DNA reads TGTGCCAGCAGTTGGGCCGGGACTAGCGGGAGAGGCTCCTACGAGCAGTACTTC. Amino acids: CASSWAGTSGRGSYEQYF.

The rearrangement uses TRBV11-3 and TRBJ2-2, with a possible D match to TRBD2 (6 bases). Trimming left V 5 bases short and J 2 bases short, with 21 bases between. Germline V CDR1 and CDR2: SGHNT, YENEEA. The CDR3 spans 18 residues. As DNA, the CDR3 is TGTGCCAGCAGCCCGACCCAGGGAGGCGGAGCAAACACCGGGGAGCTGTTTTTT. This translates into CASSPTQGGGANTGELFF.

The rearrangement links TRBV18 to TRBJ1-5; a weak D match, TRBD1 (5 bases). From germline, CDR1 is KGHSH and CDR2 LQKENI. The CDR3 runs to 16 residues. V dropped 0 bases and J dropped 5 bases, with 14 bases sitting between them. CDR3 nucleotide sequence: TGTGCCAGCTCACCACCGGGGGGGGGAAGTGATCAGCCCCAGCATTTT. As protein: CASSPPGGGSDQPQHF.

This clonotype was seen at least ten times. The chain employs TRBV30 and TRBJ2-7; 11 bases align to TRBD1. The CDR3 covers 16 residues. Germline V CDR1 and CDR2: GTSNPN, SVGIG (reference sequence). J was trimmed by 1 base and V by 1 base; bases with no gene match: 6. The CDR3 is CAWSDRGDRGSYEQYF. CDR3 sequence (DNA): TGTGCCTGGAGTGACAGGGGGGACAGGGGGTCCTACGAGCAGTACTTC.

This clonotype was found many times. The V gene is TRBV30, the J gene TRBJ2-1; D is perhaps TRBD2 (7 bases). The V end lost 5 bases, the J end lost 5 bases, and 13 bases lay between the germline ends. The CDR3 totals 13 residues. CDR1 is GTSNPN, CDR2 SVGIG, per germline (reference sequence). The CDR3 coding sequence is TGTGCCTGGTCGGGGGGCTTCGACAATGAGCAGTTCTTC. Translation gives CAWSGGFDNEQFF.

This clonotype showed up many times. The rearrangement joins TRBV24-1 to TRBJ2-2, with no clear D. Trimming shortened V by 0 bases and J by 1 base, and 5 bases separated the two germline ends. The germline CDR1 and CDR2 sequences are KGHDR and SFDVKD. This CDR3 spans 15 amino acids. The CDR3 reads CATSDLRRNTGELFF. The CDR3 bases are TGTGCCACCAGTGATTTGCGTCGGAACACCGGGGAGCTGTTTTTT.

The gene calls are TRBV6-1 and TRBJ2-2; D is undetermined. CDR1 MNHNS and CDR2 SASEGT come from the germline V gene. V was pared by 6 bases and J by 4 bases, with 9 bases between. This CDR3 comprises 13 residues. CDR3 in DNA: TGTGCCAGCAGGTTAGAAGTCACCGGGGAGCTGTTTTTT. This sequence encodes CASRLEVTGELFF.

CDR3 nucleotides: TGTGCCAGCAGCTTAGGTAAGAACTATGGCTACACCTTC. Its translation is CASSLGKNYGYTF. The rearrangement joins TRBV7-9 to TRBJ1-2; D gene unclear. Germline assignment: CDR1 SEHNR and CDR2 FQNEAQ (reference sequence). V was clipped by 1 base and J by 2 bases, with 5 bases between them. The CDR3 covers 13 residues.

The chain uses TRBV12-5 and TRBJ2-7; D possibly corresponds to TRBD1 (5 bases). CDR1 LGHNT and CDR2 FRNRAP come from the germline V gene. The CDR3 spans 15 residues. The V end lost 5 bases, the J end lost 5 bases, and 19 bases lay between the germline ends. In nucleotides, the CDR3 is TGTGCTAGTGGTAACAGGCAACCCGTGGGAAACGAGCAGTACTTC. This translates into CASGNRQPVGNEQYF.

This clonotype was found a few times. The chain joins TRBV11-2 to TRBJ2-1; TRBD2 matches 8 bases. The CDR3 has 13 residues. Unmatched junction bases numbered 8, after V lost 7 bases and J lost 9 bases. The germline V gene has CDR1 SGHAT and CDR2 FQNNGV. The CDR3 sequence: CASTRGGHTEQFF. DNA of the CDR3: TGTGCCAGCACCCGGGGGGGGCACACTGAGCAGTTCTTC.

Comments on this clonotype: Being one base from a much bigger clone, this may be a read error. This chain joins TRBV11-3 and TRBJ1-1, with a weak D call TRBD1 (5 bases). The CDR3 contains 14 residues. V lost 4 bases and J lost 1, with 10 bases in between. Germline values: CDR1 SGHNT, CDR2 YENEEA. CDR3: CASSWAGTNTEAFF. CDR3 nucleotides: TGTGCCAGCAGCTGGGCAGGGACGAACACTGAAGCTTTCTTT.